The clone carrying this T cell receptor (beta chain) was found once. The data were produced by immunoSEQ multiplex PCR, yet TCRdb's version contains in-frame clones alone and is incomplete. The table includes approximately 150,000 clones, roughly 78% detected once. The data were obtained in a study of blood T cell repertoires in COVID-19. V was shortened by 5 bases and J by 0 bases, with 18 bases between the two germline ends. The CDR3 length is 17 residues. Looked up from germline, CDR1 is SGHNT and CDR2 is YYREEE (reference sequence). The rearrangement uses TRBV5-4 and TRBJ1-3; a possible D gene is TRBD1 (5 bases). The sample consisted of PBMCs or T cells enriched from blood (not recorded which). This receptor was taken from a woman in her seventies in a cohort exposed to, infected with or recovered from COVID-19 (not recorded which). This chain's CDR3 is CASSPTGGTSSGNTIYF. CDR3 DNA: TGTGCCAGCAGTCCCACAGGCGGAACCAGCTCTGGAAACACCATATATTTT.